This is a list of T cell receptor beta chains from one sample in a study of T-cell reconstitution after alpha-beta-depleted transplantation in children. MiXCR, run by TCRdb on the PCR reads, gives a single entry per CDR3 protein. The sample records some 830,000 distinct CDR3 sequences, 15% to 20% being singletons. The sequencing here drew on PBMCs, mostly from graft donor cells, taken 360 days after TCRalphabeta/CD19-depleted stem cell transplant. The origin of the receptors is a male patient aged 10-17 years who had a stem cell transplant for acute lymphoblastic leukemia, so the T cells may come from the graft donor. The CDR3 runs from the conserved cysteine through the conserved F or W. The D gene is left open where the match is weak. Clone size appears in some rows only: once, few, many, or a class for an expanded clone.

CDR3 DNA: TGTGCCAGCAGCTTGCGATTAGCGGGCCGAAAGAGGGATACGCAGTATTTT; CDR3 protein: CASSLRLAGRKRDTQYF; V gene: TRBV5-6; J gene: TRBJ2-3; D gene: TRBD2; clone size: .
CDR3 DNA: TGCGCCAGCAGCCAAGAACAACAGGGCCATACGCAGTATTTT; CDR3 protein: CASSQEQQGHTQYF; V gene: TRBV4-1; J gene: TRBJ2-3; D gene: .; clone size: .
CDR3 DNA: TGCGCCAGCAGTGTTGGCCGGATTGGTGAAAAACTGTTTTTT; CDR3 protein: CASSVGRIGEKLFF; V gene: TRBV10-2; J gene: TRBJ1-4; D gene: .; clone size: .
CDR3 DNA: TGCGCCAGCAGCCCAGGGACTAGCGAACTCTACGAGCAGTACTTC; CDR3 protein: CASSPGTSELYEQYF; V gene: TRBV4-1; J gene: TRBJ2-7; D gene: TRBD2; clone size: few
CDR3 DNA: TGTGCCAGCAGCTTAGAATGGGGTAGCTCCTACGAGCAGTACTTC; CDR3 protein: CASSLEWGSSYEQYF; V gene: TRBV7-9; J gene: TRBJ2-7; D gene: .; clone size: .
CDR3 DNA: TGTGCCAGCTCTCCAGACAGGGAAGATACAGATACGCAGTATTTT; CDR3 protein: CASSPDREDTDTQYF; V gene: TRBV18; J gene: TRBJ2-3; D gene: TRBD1; clone size: many
CDR3 DNA: TGCAGCGTTGGACAGGGCGTGAGCACCGGGGAGCTGTTTTTT; CDR3 protein: CSVGQGVSTGELFF; V gene: TRBV29-1; J gene: TRBJ2-2; D gene: TRBD1; clone size: few
CDR3 DNA: TGTGCCAGCAGTTTTAGTTGGCGTACGGCGGGAGGCGAGCAGTACTTC; CDR3 protein: CASSFSWRTAGGEQYF; V gene: TRBV12-3/TRBV12-4; J gene: TRBJ2-7; D gene: TRBD2; clone size: many
CDR3 DNA: TGTGCCAGCAGTTTGCGCTCGGTGCTAGCCGTGGATGACTCCTACAATGAGCAGTTCTTC; CDR3 protein: CASSLRSVLAVDDSYNEQFF; V gene: TRBV12-3/TRBV12-4; J gene: TRBJ2-1; D gene: .; clone size: few
CDR3 DNA: TGTGCCAGCAGAGTCGGGGTGGCGGGTTCACCCCTCCACTTT; CDR3 protein: CASRVGVAGSPLHF; V gene: TRBV27; J gene: TRBJ1-6; D gene: .; clone size: .
CDR3 DNA: TGTGCCAGCAGCCCCCTGAACGGACGAACTGCCACCGGGGAGCTGTTTTTT; CDR3 protein: CASSPLNGRTATGELFF; V gene: TRBV7-9; J gene: TRBJ2-2; D gene: .; clone size: .
CDR3 DNA: TGCGCCAGCAGCGGGGGGACTAGCGCGTTCCAGTACTTC; CDR3 protein: CASSGGTSAFQYF; V gene: TRBV5-1; J gene: TRBJ2-5; D gene: TRBD2; clone size: .
CDR3 DNA: TGTGCCAGCAGATCTAGCGGGGGCATTCTTAAAGGCGGGGAGCTGTTTTTT; CDR3 protein: CASRSSGGILKGGELFF; V gene: TRBV27; J gene: TRBJ2-2; D gene: TRBD2; clone size: few
CDR3 DNA: TGTGCCAGCAGCGCGGGACTAGTCGTCGACGAGCAGTACTTC; CDR3 protein: CASSAGLVVDEQYF; V gene: TRBV21-1; J gene: TRBJ2-7; D gene: .; clone size: .
CDR3 DNA: TGTGCCAGCAGGTACAGGTACCGAAACACCATATATTTT; CDR3 protein: CASRYRYRNTIYF; V gene: TRBV12-3/TRBV12-4; J gene: TRBJ1-3; D gene: .; clone size: .
CDR3 DNA: TGCGCCAGCAGCCCGTCATGGGGGTCGGACACTGAAGCTTTCTTT; CDR3 protein: CASSPSWGSDTEAFF; V gene: TRBV4-1; J gene: TRBJ1-1; D gene: .; clone size: few
CDR3 DNA: TGTGCCAGCAGTGACGAGACCCTGGGACTTCAAGTAGGGACCCAGTACTTC; CDR3 protein: CASSDETLGLQVGTQYF; V gene: TRBV25-1; J gene: TRBJ2-5; D gene: .; clone size: .
CDR3 DNA: TGTGCCAGCAGCTTACCGGGACAGCCGGGCTCTGGGGCCAACGTCCTGACTTTC; CDR3 protein: CASSLPGQPGSGANVLTF; V gene: TRBV11-1; J gene: TRBJ2-6; D gene: TRBD1; clone size: few
CDR3 DNA: TGTGCCAGCAGCTTACAGGATGGCTTTCCACATGCGGATACGCAGTATTTT; CDR3 protein: CASSLQDGFPHADTQYF; V gene: TRBV7-3; J gene: TRBJ2-3; D gene: .; clone size: .
CDR3 DNA: TGTGCCAGCAGCTTAGGGGAACCTGGGGCCAACGTCCTGACTTTC; CDR3 protein: CASSLGEPGANVLTF; V gene: TRBV7-9; J gene: TRBJ2-6; D gene: .; clone size: .
CDR3 DNA: TGTGCCAGCAGTTACGGACTGTTGCGAGGGGCCTGGGAGACCCAGTACTTC; CDR3 protein: CASSYGLLRGAWETQYF; V gene: TRBV6-2/TRBV6-3; J gene: TRBJ2-5; D gene: .; clone size: few
CDR3 DNA: TGTGCCAGCAGCTTGGGCGGGTGGAGCTCTGGGGCCAACGTCCTGACTTTC; CDR3 protein: CASSLGGWSSGANVLTF; V gene: TRBV5-4; J gene: TRBJ2-6; D gene: .; clone size: many
CDR3 DNA: TGCAGTGCCATCTCCCCGGCGACTAGCGGGTCGAATGAGCAGTTCTTC; CDR3 protein: CSAISPATSGSNEQFF; V gene: TRBV20-1; J gene: TRBJ2-1; D gene: TRBD2; clone size: few
CDR3 DNA: TGTGCCAGCAGTCCCCGGGACCGCGCCACGAACACCGGGGAGCTGTTTTTT; CDR3 protein: CASSPRDRATNTGELFF; V gene: TRBV27; J gene: TRBJ2-2; D gene: .; clone size: few
CDR3 DNA: TGTGCCAGCAGTTCCATAGCGGGAGGAAACACCGGGGAGCTGTTTTTT; CDR3 protein: CASSSIAGGNTGELFF; V gene: TRBV6-2/TRBV6-3; J gene: TRBJ2-2; D gene: TRBD2; clone size: .
CDR3 DNA: TGTGCCAGCAGCTCCCCGGCTCGGGCCCGAGAGACCCAGTACTTC; CDR3 protein: CASSSPARARETQYF; V gene: TRBV7-2; J gene: TRBJ2-5; D gene: .; clone size: .
CDR3 DNA: TGTGCCACCAGTGACAGGGAGCAAAATCAGCCCCAGCATTTT; CDR3 protein: CATSDREQNQPQHF; V gene: TRBV24-1; J gene: TRBJ1-5; D gene: .; clone size: .
CDR3 DNA: TGTGCCAGCAGTGAATTCGTACAGGGCACCTACGAGCAGTACTTC; CDR3 protein: CASSEFVQGTYEQYF; V gene: TRBV2; J gene: TRBJ2-7; D gene: .; clone size: .
CDR3 DNA: TGTGCCAGCAGCAAGGGCCCTAGCACAGATACGCAGTATTTT; CDR3 protein: CASSKGPSTDTQYF; V gene: TRBV7-2; J gene: TRBJ2-3; D gene: .; clone size: few
CDR3 DNA: TGTGCCAGCAGTTCGTTACCGGACGAGGAGGGCTACGAGCAGTACTTC; CDR3 protein: CASSSLPDEEGYEQYF; V gene: TRBV27; J gene: TRBJ2-7; D gene: .; clone size: .
CDR3 DNA: TGCGCCAGCAGCCAATTCGCCGGAAGCTCCTACGAGCAGTACTTC; CDR3 protein: CASSQFAGSSYEQYF; V gene: TRBV4-1; J gene: TRBJ2-7; D gene: .; clone size: few
CDR3 DNA: TGCGCCAGCAGCCGTGACAGGGGGAACACTGAAGCTTTCTTT; CDR3 protein: CASSRDRGNTEAFF; V gene: TRBV6-1; J gene: TRBJ1-1; D gene: TRBD1; clone size: many
CDR3 DNA: TGTGCCAGCAGCCGGACAGGGGGCTCTAGTCAGCCCCAGCATTTT; CDR3 protein: CASSRTGGSSQPQHF; V gene: TRBV14; J gene: TRBJ1-5; D gene: TRBD1; clone size: few
CDR3 DNA: TGCGCCAGCAGCCAAGAGGGGCAGGGGTGGCGTTCACCCCTCCACTTT; CDR3 protein: CASSQEGQGWRSPLHF; V gene: TRBV4-1; J gene: TRBJ1-6; D gene: .; clone size: few
CDR3 DNA: TGTGCCAGTAGTATAGATGAGGAAACCTACGAGCAGTACTTC; CDR3 protein: CASSIDEETYEQYF; V gene: TRBV19; J gene: TRBJ2-7; D gene: .; clone size: .
CDR3 DNA: TGCGCCAGCAGCCAAGAGGTGGGCGTGGAGACCCAGTACTTC; CDR3 protein: CASSQEVGVETQYF; V gene: TRBV4-1; J gene: TRBJ2-5; D gene: .; clone size: .
CDR3 DNA: TGCGCCAGCAGCATCGGGGGCACAGATACGCAGTATTTT; CDR3 protein: CASSIGGTDTQYF; V gene: TRBV5-1; J gene: TRBJ2-3; D gene: .; clone size: .
CDR3 DNA: TGTGCCAGTAGTATGCAGGGGGTATACAATGAGCAGTTCTTC; CDR3 protein: CASSMQGVYNEQFF; V gene: TRBV19; J gene: TRBJ2-1; D gene: TRBD1; clone size: .
CDR3 DNA: TGTGCCAGCAGTCCCCGGCGGACCCAAGAGACCCAGTACTTC; CDR3 protein: CASSPRRTQETQYF; V gene: TRBV12-3/TRBV12-4; J gene: TRBJ2-5; D gene: .; clone size: .
CDR3 DNA: TGCGCCAGCAGCTTCGCAGGGGGCAAAAACATTCAGTACTTC; CDR3 protein: CASSFAGGKNIQYF; V gene: TRBV5-1; J gene: TRBJ2-4; D gene: TRBD1; clone size: .
CDR3 DNA: TGTGCCAGCATCCGAGGGGGGAATTTATACAATGAGCAGTTCTTC; CDR3 protein: CASIRGGNLYNEQFF; V gene: TRBV2; J gene: TRBJ2-1; D gene: .; clone size: .
CDR3 DNA: TGTGCCACCCGCAGGGGGCCGGCCTACAATGAGCAGTTCTTC; CDR3 protein: CATRRGPAYNEQFF; V gene: TRBV12-3/TRBV12-4; J gene: TRBJ2-1; D gene: TRBD1; clone size: .
CDR3 DNA: TGCAGCGTTTTGAAAAGCTCCTACGAGCAGTACTTC; CDR3 protein: CSVLKSSYEQYF; V gene: TRBV29-1; J gene: TRBJ2-7; D gene: .; clone size: many
CDR3 DNA: TGTGCCAGCAGCCCCTTGAAGGCAGCAGTACAAGAGACCCAGTACTTC; CDR3 protein: CASSPLKAAVQETQYF; V gene: TRBV12-3/TRBV12-4; J gene: TRBJ2-5; D gene: .; clone size: few
CDR3 DNA: TGTGCCAGCAGCAAACGGGGGCAGGGAGGCCACGAGCAGTACTTC; CDR3 protein: CASSKRGQGGHEQYF; V gene: TRBV21-1; J gene: TRBJ2-7; D gene: .; clone size: many
CDR3 DNA: TGTGCCAGCAGCCTAGGACTACGAAGTAGGGAGCAGTACTTC; CDR3 protein: CASSLGLRSREQYF; V gene: TRBV6-1; J gene: TRBJ2-7; D gene: .; clone size: few
CDR3 DNA: TGCGCCAGCAGATCACAGGGTTGGAGTAGAGATACGCAGTATTTT; CDR3 protein: CASRSQGWSRDTQYF; V gene: TRBV4-1; J gene: TRBJ2-3; D gene: .; clone size: many
CDR3 DNA: TGTGCCAGCAGTCCCGTCTTCAGCGGCCCGGCTCGTTGGGAGCTGTTTTTT; CDR3 protein: CASSPVFSGPARWELFF; V gene: TRBV7-6; J gene: TRBJ2-2; D gene: .; clone size: few
CDR3 DNA: TGTGCCAGCAGCTTAATTCTAGGGACAAGGACCTCCTACAATGAGCAGTTCTTC; CDR3 protein: CASSLILGTRTSYNEQFF; V gene: TRBV7-3; J gene: TRBJ2-1; D gene: .; clone size: .
CDR3 DNA: TGCAGCGTTCAACCGTACAATGAGCAGTTCTTC; CDR3 protein: CSVQPYNEQFF; V gene: TRBV29-1; J gene: TRBJ2-1; D gene: .; clone size: few
CDR3 DNA: TGCAGCGTTGAATGGGGAATTGAGCAGTTCTTC; CDR3 protein: CSVEWGIEQFF; V gene: TRBV29-1; J gene: TRBJ2-1; D gene: .; clone size: many
CDR3 DNA: TGTGCCAGCAGCGCCCCTTCACAGGGGCGGTTGTTTTTT; CDR3 protein: CASSAPSQGRLFF; V gene: TRBV7-9; J gene: TRBJ1-4; D gene: TRBD1; clone size: .
CDR3 DNA: TGCGCCAGCAGCTTGGTACCTAGCGCCTTTGAGCAGTTCTTC; CDR3 protein: CASSLVPSAFEQFF; V gene: TRBV5-1; J gene: TRBJ2-1; D gene: .; clone size: few
CDR3 DNA: TGTGCCAGCAGCCAAGGACGGAGATCCTACAATGAGCAGTTCTTC; CDR3 protein: CASSQGRRSYNEQFF; V gene: TRBV3-1; J gene: TRBJ2-1; D gene: .; clone size: few
CDR3 DNA: TGTGCCACCAGTGAGGGGACAGCCAATGAAAAACTGTTTTTT; CDR3 protein: CATSEGTANEKLFF; V gene: TRBV24-1; J gene: TRBJ1-4; D gene: TRBD1; clone size: .
CDR3 DNA: TGTGCCACCAGCAGCGACCCACAGCGGGAGTACCAAGAGACCCAGTACTTC; CDR3 protein: CATSSDPQREYQETQYF; V gene: TRBV15; J gene: TRBJ2-5; D gene: TRBD2; clone size: .
CDR3 DNA: TGTGCCAGCAGCCAAGATGCTAGCGGGGACTACAATGAGCAGTTCTTC; CDR3 protein: CASSQDASGDYNEQFF; V gene: TRBV4-2; J gene: TRBJ2-1; D gene: TRBD2; clone size: few
CDR3 DNA: TGCAGCGCCCTAGCGGGAGGGGCCTACGAGCAGTACTTC; CDR3 protein: CSALAGGAYEQYF; V gene: TRBV29-1; J gene: TRBJ2-7; D gene: TRBD2; clone size: .
CDR3 DNA: TGCAGCGTTGACAGCCCTGGGGACACTGAAGCTTTCTTT; CDR3 protein: CSVDSPGDTEAFF; V gene: TRBV29-1; J gene: TRBJ1-1; D gene: .; clone size: .
CDR3 DNA: TGCGCCAGCAGCCCGAATGCAGGGGGAGGGTCCTACGAGCAGTACTTC; CDR3 protein: CASSPNAGGGSYEQYF; V gene: TRBV5-1; J gene: TRBJ2-7; D gene: .; clone size: .